The 23 T cell receptor beta chains below were found in one sample sequenced in a study of blood T cells in healthy people across ages. Then a second PCR, running roughly 7 to 12 cycles, was carried out with a sample-barcoded 5' primer and a J-beta primer mix. TCRdb reprocessed the 5' RACE reads via MiXCR and lists one record per CDR3 protein. The profile covers about 1,000,000 distinct CDR3 sequences, with less than 50% appearing a single time and approximately 17% taken by the ten largest. The specimen was blood. The origin of the receptors is a woman aged 60-75 years in good health.

This clonotype was counted only a few times. V usage is TRBV27 and J usage is TRBJ2-5, with D tentatively TRBD2 (5 bases). The DNA end is a closer match to TRBJ2-7, so the J assignment may be wrong. Germline lookup yields CDR1 MNHEY and CDR2 SMNVEV (reference sequence). This CDR3 region has 16 residues. This CDR3 reads CASSLNTGNIGYEQYF. The CDR3 DNA is TGTGCCAGCAGTCTGAATACCGGGAACATTGGGTACGAGCAGTACTTC.

This clonotype has just one count. The chain employs TRBV9 and TRBJ2-6; D may be TRBD1 (6 bases). Germline loops: CDR1 SGDLS, CDR2 YYNGEE. The CDR3 is 18 residues long. The V gene lost 3 bases and the J gene lost 2 bases, with 18 bases spanning the gap. This CDR3 is CASSAWGHGATGANVLTF. The DNA for the CDR3 is TGTGCCAGCAGCGCCTGGGGACATGGGGCGACTGGGGCCAACGTCCTGACTTTC.

V gene TRBV12-3 or TRBV12-4 combines with J gene TRBJ2-5, with 10 bases fitting TRBD2. The V and J ends lost 6 bases and 11 bases, in that order; junction bases with no gene match: 15. This CDR3 region has 15 residues. The CDR3 sequence: CASSPTSGRASAQYF. Written as DNA, the CDR3 is TGTGCCAGCAGCCCGACGAGCGGGAGGGCCTCGGCGCAGTACTTC.

This clonotype was recorded a few times. This rearrangement joins TRBV30 to TRBJ2-6; 7 bases map to TRBD1. There are 14 residues in the CDR3. Looked up from germline, CDR1 is GTSNPN and CDR2 is SVGIG (reference sequence). V lost 7 bases, J lost 2 bases, and 5 bases stayed unmatched. The CDR3 is CASDQGAGANVLTF. CDR3 DNA: TGTGCCTCCGATCAGGGGGCTGGGGCCAACGTCCTGACTTTC. Based on the CDR3 plus reference TRBV30 and TRBJ2-6, the full variable domain is SQTIHQWPATLVQPVGSPLSLECTVEGTSNPNLYWYRQAAGRGLQLLFYSVGIGQISSEVPQNLSASRPQDRQFILSSKKLLLSDSGFYLCASDQGAGANVLTFGAGSRLTVL.

This clonotype was seen a single time. V is TRBV7-3 and J is TRBJ2-3, with 15 bases lining up with TRBD2. CDR1 and CDR2 from the germline V gene are SGHTA and FQGTGA. Unmatched junction bases numbered 7, after V lost 3 bases and J lost 6 bases. This CDR3 is 17 amino acids long. As DNA, the CDR3 is TGTGCCAGCAGCTTTACCCGCGGGACTAGCGGGAGGGATACGCAGTATTTT. It encodes CASSFTRGTSGRDTQYF. The full variable domain, with the rest looked up from reference TRBV7-3 and TRBJ2-3, is GAGVSQTPSNKVTEKGKYVELRCDPISGHTALYWYRQSLGQGPEFLIYFQGTGAADDSGLPNDRFFAVRPEGSVSTLKIQRTERGDSAVYLCASSFTRGTSGRDTQYFGPGTRLTVL.

The rearrangement joins TRBV4-1 to TRBJ2-7; the match to TRBD1 covers 12 bases. The CDR3 is 15 amino acids. V dropped 8 bases and J dropped 1; count of bases not matched to a gene: 6. CDR1 is MGHRA, CDR2 YSYEKL, per germline. The CDR3 region has the DNA TGCGCCAGCTCGGGACAGGGGGCAGGGTCCTACGAGCAGTACTTC. Protein product: CASSGQGAGSYEQYF.

This rearrangement joins TRBV6-6 to TRBJ2-1; 7 nucleotides align to TRBD2. The V segment lost 6 bases and the J segment 4 bases; nucleotides outside the gene matches: 9. In germline, CDR1 is MNHNY, CDR2 SVGAGI (reference sequence). There are 15 residues in the CDR3. The CDR3: CASRNGASGYNEQFF. CDR3 DNA: TGTGCCAGCAGGAACGGGGCTAGCGGTTACAATGAGCAGTTCTTC.

V usage is TRBV27 and J usage is TRBJ2-7; a weak D match, TRBD1 (6 bases). V was clipped by 9 bases and J by 3 bases, with 21 bases between them. The CDR3 consists of 15 residues. The germline V gene encodes CDR1 MNHEY and CDR2 SMNVEV (reference sequence). The CDR3 bases are TGTGCCAGTTGGACAGTTCTTGCACAAGGCTACGAGCAGTACTTC. It is translated as CASWTVLAQGYEQYF.

The gene calls are TRBV6-5 and TRBJ1-6, with 8 bases fitting TRBD1. V lost 2 bases, J lost 7 bases, and 7 bases stayed unmatched. CDR3 length equals 16 residues. Per the germline V gene, CDR1 is MNHEY and CDR2 is SVGAGI. The CDR3 DNA sequence: TGTGCCAGCAGTTACGACCCAGGGGGCACAAATTCACCCCTCCACTTT. Protein: CASSYDPGGTNSPLHF.

The table lists this clonotype with a few counts. The gene calls are TRBV29-1 and TRBJ1-2; 8 nucleotides line up with TRBD1. The CDR3 sequence is 14 residues long. CDR1 is SQVTM, CDR2 ANQGSEA, per germline. Trimming cost V 5 bases and J 7 bases; bases outside gene matches: 12. The CDR3 nucleotides are TGCAGCGTTAGACAGGGGAGGGAGATTGTTGGCTACACCTTC. The encoded protein is CSVRQGREIVGYTF.

This chain uses TRBV7-9 with TRBJ2-1; no firm D call. The germline V and J ends were trimmed by 1 base and 7 bases, with 8 bases remaining between them. CDR3 length: 13 residues. Per the germline V gene, CDR1 is SEHNR and CDR2 is FQNEAQ (reference sequence). DNA for the CDR3: TGTGCCAGCAGCTTAGGAGAACGGAATGAGCAGTTCTTC. Translating it yields CASSLGERNEQFF.

The chain links TRBV20-1 to TRBJ2-5; 13 bases are a match to TRBD2. J was trimmed by 11 bases and V by 5 bases; bases with no gene match: 11. CDR3 length: 14 amino acids. Germline-derived CDR1 and CDR2 are DFQATT and SNEGSKA (reference sequence). The CDR3 nucleotides are TGCAGTGCTGCCGGGACTAGCGGGACAGATGAGCAGTACTTC. Protein sequence: CSAAGTSGTDEQYF.

V and J are TRBV18 and TRBJ2-4; 7 nucleotides agree with TRBD1. The J call is in doubt because the DNA end fits TRBJ2-7 better. CDR1 and CDR2 (germline): KGHSH, LQKENI. This CDR3 spans 18 amino acids. The CDR3, as DNA: TGTGCCAGCTCACCATATCGAGACAGGGAGATGTCTGGCTACGAGCAGTACTTC. As protein: CASSPYRDREMSGYEQYF.

A few counts support this clonotype. The chain couples TRBV5-1 to TRBJ1-6; D is unclear. This CDR3 comprises 15 residues. The V gene lost 4 bases and the J gene lost 5 bases, with 13 bases spanning the gap. Germline CDR1 SGHRS, CDR2 YFSETQ. The CDR3 is CASSPWPGDNSPLHF. Written as DNA, the CDR3 is TGCGCCAGCAGCCCGTGGCCAGGAGATAATTCACCCCTCCACTTT.

The rearrangement links TRBV7-9 to TRBJ2-7; tentatively, D is TRBD1 (6 bases). This CDR3 spans 13 amino acids. Per germline, CDR1 SEHNR and CDR2 FQNEAQ (reference sequence). Trimming took 6 bases from V and 4 from J, leaving 13 bases between them. CDR3 loop: CASRADSLYEQYF. The DNA of the CDR3 is TGTGCCAGCAGGGCGGACAGTTTATACGAGCAGTACTTC.

The chain combines TRBV6-6 with TRBJ2-1; D not certain. CDR3 length equals 11 residues. Between the trimmed V and J ends, which lost 9 bases and 10 bases, there was a span of 13 bases. Germline CDR1 and CDR2: MNHNY and SVGAGI (reference sequence). CDR3 in DNA: TGTGCCAGATACCCTCTCTACGAGCAGTTCTTC. Translation gives CARYPLYEQFF.

The J gene is TRBJ2-7, the V gene TRBV7-9, with 11 bases aligning to TRBD2. With V trimmed by 5 bases and J by 7 bases, 10 bases remained unmatched. Germline-derived CDR1 and CDR2 are SEHNR and FQNEAQ (reference sequence). This CDR3 is 15 amino acids long. CDR3 amino acids: CASSILAGDTNEQYF. The CDR3 DNA is TGTGCCAGCAGCATACTAGCGGGAGATACCAATGAGCAGTACTTC.

The rearrangement links TRBV30 to TRBJ1-1; D remains ambiguous. The V gene's germline CDR1 is GTSNPN and CDR2 SVGIG (reference sequence). V lost 6 bases and J lost 4, with 18 bases in between. The CDR3 consists of 14 residues. CDR3 nucleotides: TGTGCCTGTGAATCCCGACTTAGCGGCACTGAAGCTTTCTTT. Encoded protein: CACESRLSGTEAFF.

V gene TRBV12-3 or TRBV12-4 combines with J gene TRBJ1-2, with 9 nucleotides matching TRBD1. CDR3 length equals 14 residues. Losses at the gene ends were 6 bases for V and 5 bases for J; bases not matched to a gene: 7. Here the CDR3 DNA reads TGTGCCAGCAGATCGGACAGGGGCGCTTATGGCTACACCTTC. It translates to CASRSDRGAYGYTF.

V is TRBV7-3 and J is TRBJ2-1; D unclear. The V and J ends lost 1 base and 8 bases respectively, with 9 bases between them. CDR1 SGHTA and CDR2 FQGTGA come from the germline V gene. The CDR3 has 13 amino acids. The CDR3 DNA reads TGTGCCAGCAGCTTAATTTCCTCCGATGAGCAGTTCTTC. Translation: CASSLISSDEQFF. The variable domain in full, with the rest retrieved from reference TRBV7-3 and TRBJ2-1, is GAGVSQTPSNKVTEKGKYVELRCDPISGHTALYWYRQSLGQGPEFLIYFQGTGAADDSGLPNDRFFAVRPEGSVSTLKIQRTERGDSAVYLCASSLISSDEQFFGPGTRLTVL.

Comment on this clonotype: It is unclear where the CDR3 begins or ends on the DNA, so no DNA is shown, and the CDR3 is as TCRdb lists it. The rearrangement links TRBV21-1 to TRBJ2-7; the table's D call, TRBD2, was not checked against the DNA. TRBV21-1 is flagged as a pseudogene. The CDR3 extends over 12 residues, inclusive of both ends. The CDR3 reads CAFGGGSYEQYF.

V gene TRBV10-3 combines with J gene TRBJ2-3; possible D gene TRBD2, 5 bases. The CDR3 covers 13 residues. V was clipped by 6 bases and J by 0 bases, with 7 bases between them. Germline V gene data show CDR1 as ENHRY and CDR2 as SYGVKD. Written as DNA, the CDR3 is TGTGCCATCAGGGACTTCAGCACAGATACGCAGTATTTT. This gives the protein CAIRDFSTDTQYF.

The CDR3 DNA follows: TGTGCCAGCTCACCACTCCCCGGGACTAGCTCCTACGAGCAGTACTTC. This sequence encodes CASSPLPGTSSYEQYF. The chain uses TRBV18 and TRBJ2-7; 8 positions agree with TRBD2. V lost 1 base to trimming and J lost 0 bases; unmatched junction nucleotides: 5. Germline V gives CDR1 KGHSH, CDR2 LQKENI. CDR3 length equals 16 residues.